The present entry profiles one T cell receptor (beta chain) with its context. The antigen is not known. One end of the junction fails to match germline, which may point to a read error. The source of the sample is a study of T cells after posttransplantation cyclophosphamide. Assay used: immunoSEQ multiplex PCR; TCRdb lists only in-frame clones, some missing. The table has around 23,000 clones, roughly two thirds seen once. Findings of the study overall: TRB overlap between skin or GI tissue T cells and blood was limited.

The length of the CDR3 is 14 residues. Germline V lookup: CDR1 MNHNS, CDR2 SASEGT. Sequencing was performed on memory CD4+ T cells sorted from PBMCs. The clonotype was recovered from a woman aged 55 to 70 in good health, CMV-negative, and a related stem cell transplant donor. The chain uses TRBV6-1 and TRBJ1-2; tentative D call: TRBD1 (5 bases). The CDR3 region has the DNA TGTGCCAGCAGTGAAGTCCTGAAGCGGGGGGTTTGGGGCTTC. As protein: CASSEVLKRGVWGF.